These 27 T cell receptor beta chains share one sample of origin, sequenced in a study of blood T cell repertoires in COVID-19. Here immunoSEQ multiplex PCR was the method, and the copy in TCRdb shows in-frame clones only, minus some. The data hold approximately 220,000 clones, with roughly 84% observed a single time. Sequences were obtained from PBMCs or T cells enriched from blood (not recorded which). The source is a woman between 35 and 50 years old who had recovered from COVID-19.

As for this clone: Different DNA sequences within this sample yield the same CDR3. The rearrangement links TRBV9 to TRBJ2-3; 13 bases align to TRBD2. Germline CDR1 and CDR2: SGDLS and YYNGEE. The V gene end was trimmed by 3 bases and the J gene end by 1 base; junction bases not matched to a gene: 2. The CDR3 has 16 residues. The CDR3 coding sequence is TGTGCCAGCAGCGCAGGACTAGCGGGGGGCACAGATACGCAGTATTTT. It yields the protein CASSAGLAGGTDTQYF.

CDR3 in amino acids: CASSQEGGVATRSFF. CDR3 coding DNA: TGCGCCAGCAGCCAAGAGGGGGGTGTTGCGACTAGGAGTTTCTTC. The chain joins TRBV4-3 to TRBJ2-1, with D perhaps TRBD2 (6 bases). This CDR3 is built from 15 residues. Germline V gene sequence: CDR1 LGHNA, CDR2 YSLEER. Between the trimmed V and J ends, which lost 0 bases and 16 bases, there was a span of 22 bases.

J is TRBJ1-4 and V is TRBV15; 8 nucleotides match TRBD1. Trimming cost V 0 bases and J 8 bases; bases outside gene matches: 11. Per germline, CDR1 LNHNV and CDR2 YYDKDF (reference sequence). The CDR3 length is 17 residues. The CDR3 sequence is CATSRDPGTGRREKLFF. The CDR3 bases are TGTGCCACCAGCAGAGATCCCGGGACAGGCCGACGAGAAAAACTGTTTTTT.

This clone has just a few counts. This CDR3 reads CASSPPWNTEAFF. For the CDR3, the DNA is TGTGCCAGCTCACCCCCTTGGAACACTGAAGCTTTCTTT. The genes are TRBV18 and TRBJ1-1; no reliable D call. The length of the CDR3 is 13 residues. The germline V and J ends were trimmed by 3 bases and 1 base, with 6 bases remaining between them. Germline V gene lookup returns CDR1 KGHSH and CDR2 LQKENI.

The gene calls are TRBV28 and TRBJ1-6; tentatively, D is TRBD1 (6 bases). Germline V lookup: CDR1 MDHEN, CDR2 SYDVKM. The CDR3 is made up of 18 amino acids. V was clipped by 3 bases and J by 0 bases, with 15 bases between them. Here the CDR3 reads CASSFPGQGSSYNSPLHF. CDR3 nucleotides: TGTGCCAGCAGTTTCCCGGGCCAGGGGAGCTCCTATAATTCACCCCTCCACTTT.

This sequence joins TRBV5-4 and TRBJ2-2; D is uncertain. Germline values: CDR1 SGHNT, CDR2 YYREEE (reference sequence). CDR3 length equals 14 residues. The V gene lost 0 bases and the J gene lost 1 base, with 4 bases spanning the gap. The CDR3 sequence is CASSLGQNTGELFF. CDR3 coding DNA: TGTGCCAGCAGCTTGGGACAGAACACCGGGGAGCTGTTTTTT.

V gene TRBV7-8 combines with J gene TRBJ1-1; 7 nucleotides align to TRBD1. Germline assignment: CDR1 SGHVS and CDR2 FQNEAQ. There are 15 residues in the CDR3. The V and J ends lost 5 bases and 1 base, in that order; junction bases with no gene match: 7. CDR3: CASSPSGGANTEAFF. CDR3 DNA: TGTGCCAGCAGCCCCTCAGGGGGTGCGAACACTGAAGCTTTCTTT.

The chain uses TRBV7-9 and TRBJ1-1; D is unresolved. CDR3 length: 13 residues. Germline V CDR1 and CDR2: SEHNR, FQNEAQ (reference sequence). Trimming left V 5 bases short and J 3 bases short, with 10 bases between. CDR3 sequence (DNA): TGTGCCAGCAGCGAACGAGAGCACACTGAAGCTTTCTTT. This codes for CASSEREHTEAFF. Variable domain in full (rest from reference TRBV7-9 and TRBJ1-1): DTGVSQNPRHKITKRGQNVTFRCDPISEHNRLYWYRQTLGQGPEFLTYFQNEAQLEKSRLLSDRFSAERPKGSFSTLEIQRTEQGDSAMYLCASSEREHTEAFFGQGTRLTVV.

This clone appeared once. This rearrangement joins TRBV9 to TRBJ2-2; D not certain. This CDR3 spans 16 amino acids. V dropped 0 bases and J dropped 5 bases, with 14 bases sitting between them. The germline gives CDR1 SGDLS, CDR2 YYNGEE. The CDR3 loop reads CASSVAVRVETGELFF. The DNA for the CDR3 is TGTGCCAGCAGCGTAGCGGTTCGGGTCGAAACCGGGGAGCTGTTTTTT.

V gene TRBV19 combines with J gene TRBJ2-7; TRBD2 matches 7 bases. V lost 10 bases and J lost 4; bases outside the gene matches: 13. The CDR3 consists of 14 residues. CDR1 LNHDA and CDR2 SQIVND come from the germline V gene (reference sequence). The CDR3, as DNA: TGTGCCACTGAGGGGAAGCGGGAAGCTTACGAGCAGTACTTC. Amino acid sequence: CATEGKREAYEQYF.

The chain is built from TRBV5-6 and TRBJ2-3; 11 bases fit TRBD2. The germline gives CDR1 SGHDT, CDR2 YYEEEE. The junction had 9 bases not matched to a gene; V was cut back by 4 bases and J by 5 bases. This CDR3 is 16 amino acids long. The CDR3 region is CASSVGLAAWGDTQYF. The CDR3 nucleotides are TGTGCCAGCAGCGTGGGACTAGCGGCCTGGGGAGATACGCAGTATTTT.

The gene calls are TRBV14 and TRBJ2-1; 7 positions match TRBD2. This CDR3 is built from 17 residues. Per the germline V gene, CDR1 is SGHDN and CDR2 is FVKESK. Trimming took 4 bases from V and 0 from J; bases not matched to a gene: 9. The CDR3 loop is CASSRRLGGSSYNEQFF. CDR3 coding DNA: TGTGCCAGCAGCCGCAGGTTGGGCGGGAGCTCCTACAATGAGCAGTTCTTC.

The chain links TRBV7-2 to TRBJ2-3; D remains unclear. Trimming left V 7 bases short and J 3 bases short, with 8 bases between. Germline V gives CDR1 SGHTA, CDR2 FQGNSA. The CDR3 is made up of 12 amino acids. CDR3 in amino acids: CASKRPTDTQYF. The CDR3 nucleotides are TGTGCCAGCAAGAGGCCTACAGATACGCAGTATTTT.

V and J are TRBV5-4 and TRBJ1-2, with a tentative D call TRBD1 (5 bases). V shed 4 bases and J shed 7 bases, with 17 bases lying between them. Germline CDR1 SGHNT, CDR2 YYREEE (reference sequence). The CDR3 has 14 amino acids. The chain's CDR3 is CASSEGEGGTGYTF. The CDR3 DNA sequence: TGTGCCAGCAGCGAGGGAGAGGGAGGGACTGGCTACACCTTC.

The chain is built from TRBV6-5 and TRBJ2-7; TRBD1 is a possible D gene (6 bases). The CDR3 has 16 amino acids. Germline V gene lookup returns CDR1 MNHEY and CDR2 SVGAGI. Trimming cost V 2 bases and J 1 base, with 15 bases left between them. This CDR3 is CASSYPRGFLSYEQYV. For the CDR3, the DNA is TGTGCCAGCAGTTACCCTAGGGGGTTCCTTTCCTACGAGCAGTACGTC.

The sample holds a few counts of this clone. The rearrangement uses TRBV7-9 and TRBJ2-1; no definite D call. Germline V lookup: CDR1 SEHNR, CDR2 FQNEAQ (reference sequence). The V end was cut by 7 bases, the J end by 8 bases, with 15 bases between. The CDR3 loop spans 13 amino acids. The CDR3 protein is CASKLDAPYEQFF. CDR3 in DNA: TGTGCCAGCAAATTAGATGCCCCGTATGAGCAGTTCTTC. Supplemented by reference TRBV7-9 and TRBJ2-1, the full variable domain reads DTGVSQNPRHKITKRGQNVTFRCDPISEHNRLYWYRQTLGQGPEFLTYFQNEAQLEKSRLLSDRFSAERPKGSFSTLEIQRTEQGDSAMYLCASKLDAPYEQFFGPGTRLTVL.

Many counts were recorded for this clone. This chain joins TRBV19 and TRBJ1-5; possible D gene TRBD1, 5 bases. Germline-derived CDR1 and CDR2 are LNHDA and SQIVND (reference sequence). V dropped 1 base and J dropped 7 bases, with 11 bases sitting between them. The CDR3 length is 14 residues. CDR3 region: CASSIGRQGQPQHF. The CDR3 DNA sequence: TGTGCCAGTAGTATAGGCAGGCAGGGACAGCCCCAGCATTTT.

This rearrangement joins TRBV7-9 to TRBJ2-1; TRBD2 aligns across 9 bases. The trim removed 5 bases at V and 5 bases at J, leaving 7 bases unmatched. This CDR3 is built from 15 residues. In germline, CDR1 is SEHNR, CDR2 FQNEAQ (reference sequence). The CDR3 loop is CASSAILAGDNEQFF. CDR3 sequence (DNA): TGTGCCAGCAGCGCCATTTTAGCGGGAGACAATGAGCAGTTCTTC.

CDR3 residues: CASSLRTGFDGYTF. CDR3 in DNA: TGCGCCAGCAGCTTGAGGACAGGGTTCGATGGCTACACCTTC. The chain carries TRBV5-1 and TRBJ1-2; 8 bases are a match to TRBD1. CDR3 size: 14 residues. Germline V gene lookup returns CDR1 SGHRS and CDR2 YFSETQ. V shed 1 base and J 6 bases; nucleotides not matched to a gene: 5.

To note about this clone: One junction end does not reproduce the germline sequence, and a read error may be involved. The rearrangement uses TRBV19 and TRBJ2-1; the D gene is possibly TRBD2 (6 bases). CDR1 is LNHDA, CDR2 SQIVND, per germline (reference sequence). The CDR3 runs 13 residues. In DNA, the CDR3 is TGTGCCAGTAGTAGGGACCGGCGCGGGATAGTCCTCTTC. Translated, it gives CASSRDRRGIVLF.

The chain employs TRBV6-1 and TRBJ1-5; possible D gene TRBD1, 5 bases. The CDR3 extends over 15 amino acids. V lost 3 bases to trimming and J lost 2 bases, with 11 bases between them. Per the germline V gene, CDR1 is MNHNS and CDR2 is SASEGT. The CDR3 region is CASSDPTGRNQPQHF. In DNA form, the CDR3 reads TGTGCCAGCAGTGATCCTACAGGCCGCAATCAGCCCCAGCATTTT.

The V call is TRBV3-1 (or the pseudogene TRBV3-2), the J call TRBJ1-1, with D tentatively TRBD1 (6 bases). V lost 4 bases and J lost 3, with 12 bases in between. CDR1 is LGHDT and CDR2 is YNNKEL in the germline V gene (reference sequence). The CDR3 has 14 amino acids. In nucleotides, the CDR3 is TGTGCCAGCAGCCCACAGAGGGGGTACACTGAAGCTTTCTTT. It translates to CASSPQRGYTEAFF.

The gene calls are TRBV24-1 and TRBJ2-3; D might be TRBD1 (6 bases). The V end was cut by 3 bases, the J end by 1 base, with 10 bases between. The CDR3 runs 15 residues. Looked up from germline, CDR1 is KGHDR and CDR2 is SFDVKD. This CDR3 is CATSDTGLGTDTQYF. CDR3 coding DNA: TGTGCCACCAGTGATACAGGGTTGGGCACAGATACGCAGTATTTT.

The DNA for the CDR3 is TGCAGCGTTGACTCCACAGGGGGAGGAACAGATACGCAGTATTTT. It specifies CSVDSTGGGTDTQYF. The chain recombines TRBV29-1 with TRBJ2-3, with 8 bases aligning to TRBD1. Germline V gives CDR1 SQVTM, CDR2 ANQGSEA. This CDR3 is built from 15 residues. Trimming took 3 bases from V and 3 from J; bases not matched to a gene: 8.

This chain links TRBV30 with TRBJ1-5; D is possibly TRBD1 (6 bases). Germline CDR1 reads GTSNPN; CDR2 reads SVGIG (reference sequence). The ends were cut back, 0 bases at V and 6 bases at J, with 9 bases in the middle. The CDR3 extends over 13 amino acids. In DNA, the CDR3 is TGTGCCTGGAGTGTGACAGGAGTTCAGCCCCAGCATTTT. This sequence encodes CAWSVTGVQPQHF. Variable domain in full (rest from reference TRBV30 and TRBJ1-5): SQTIHQWPATLVQPVGSPLSLECTVEGTSNPNLYWYRQAAGRGLQLLFYSVGIGQISSEVPQNLSASRPQDRQFILSSKKLLLSDSGFYLCAWSVTGVQPQHFGDGTRLSIL.

CDR3 bases: TGTGCCAGTAGTATACAGCCAGGGCAGAATGAGCAGTTCTTC. This translates into CASSIQPGQNEQFF. The chain recombines TRBV19 with TRBJ2-1; perhaps TRBD1 as D (5 bases). Trimming took 2 bases from V and 7 from J, leaving 12 bases between them. The V gene's germline CDR1 is LNHDA and CDR2 SQIVND (reference sequence). CDR3 length: 14 residues.

This chain joins TRBV11-2 and TRBJ2-3, with TRBD2 identical over 7 bases. V lost 2 bases, J lost 1 base, and 6 bases stayed unmatched. This CDR3 has 16 amino acids. From germline, CDR1 is SGHAT and CDR2 FQNNGV. The CDR3: CASSLLSGDRTDTQYF. In DNA, the CDR3 is TGTGCCAGCAGCTTATTAAGCGGGGACCGCACAGATACGCAGTATTTT.